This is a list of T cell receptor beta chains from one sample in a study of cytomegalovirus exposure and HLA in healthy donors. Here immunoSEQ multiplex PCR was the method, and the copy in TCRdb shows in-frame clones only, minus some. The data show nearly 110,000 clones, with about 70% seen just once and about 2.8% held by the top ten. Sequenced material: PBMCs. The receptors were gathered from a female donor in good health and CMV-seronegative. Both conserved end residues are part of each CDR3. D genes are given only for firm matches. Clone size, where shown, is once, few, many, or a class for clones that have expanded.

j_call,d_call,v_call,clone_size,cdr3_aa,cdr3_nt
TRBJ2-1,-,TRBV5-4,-,CASSLDRAAYNEQFF,TGTGCCAGCAGCTTGGACAGGGCGGCATACAATGAGCAGTTCTTC
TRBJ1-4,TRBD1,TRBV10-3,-,CAISESQGLGKLFF,TGTGCCATCAGTGAATCACAGGGGTTGGGAAAACTGTTTTTT
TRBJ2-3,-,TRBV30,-,CAWSVLARDTQYF,TGTGCCTGGAGTGTACTAGCAAGAGATACGCAGTATTTT
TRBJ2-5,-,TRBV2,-,CASSETSPRETQYF,TGTGCCAGCAGTGAAACTAGCCCCCGGGAGACCCAGTACTTC
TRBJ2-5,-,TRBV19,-,CASRAYGGETQYF,TGTGCCAGTAGGGCGTACGGCGGAGAGACCCAGTACTTC
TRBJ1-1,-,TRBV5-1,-,CASREGVQAFF,TGCGCCAGCAGAGAGGGTGTGCAAGCTTTCTTT
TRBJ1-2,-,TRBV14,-,CASSRDNNYGYTF,TGTGCCAGCAGCCGGGACAACAACTATGGCTACACCTTC
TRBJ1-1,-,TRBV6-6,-,CASSSQGTPEAFF,TGTGCCAGCAGTTCTCAGGGTACCCCTGAAGCTTTCTTT
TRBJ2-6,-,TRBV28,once,CASTPQGSGANVLTF,TGTGCCAGCACCCCACAGGGTTCTGGGGCCAACGTCCTGACTTTC
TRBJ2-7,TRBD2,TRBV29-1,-,CSVKPSGRYEQYF,TGCAGCGTTAAACCTAGCGGGAGGTACGAGCAGTACTTC
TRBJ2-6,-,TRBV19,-,CASSTQSAGANVLTF,TGTGCCAGTAGTACCCAATCGGCTGGGGCCAACGTCCTGACTTTC
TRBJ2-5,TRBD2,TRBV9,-,CASSVAGAGRGETQYF,TGTGCCAGCAGCGTAGCCGGAGCGGGAAGGGGAGAGACCCAGTACTTC
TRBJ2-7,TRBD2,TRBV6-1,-,CASSGLAGHEQYF,TGTGCCAGCAGTGGACTAGCGGGCCACGAGCAGTACTTC
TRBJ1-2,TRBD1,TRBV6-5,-,CASSYSQGAFYGYTF,TGTGCCAGCAGTTACTCGCAGGGGGCATTCTATGGCTACACCTTC
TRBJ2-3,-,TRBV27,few,CASSLVRPLGDTQYF,TGTGCCAGCAGTTTAGTCAGGCCCCTCGGAGATACGCAGTATTTT
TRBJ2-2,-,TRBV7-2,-,CASSPQGNTGELFF,TGTGCCAGCAGCCCCCAGGGGAACACCGGGGAGCTGTTTTTT
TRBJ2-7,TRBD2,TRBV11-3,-,CASSLTRLGGIAYEQYF,TGTGCCAGCAGCTTAACCCGACTGGGGGGGATCGCCTACGAGCAGTACTTC
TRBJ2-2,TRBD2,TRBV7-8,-,CASSLGWTSGRGTGELFF,TGTGCCAGCAGCTTAGGCTGGACTAGCGGGAGAGGTACCGGGGAGCTGTTTTTT
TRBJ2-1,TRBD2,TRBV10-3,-,CAISESIPSGSIYNEQFF,TGTGCCATCAGTGAGTCGATACCTAGCGGGAGTATATACAATGAGCAGTTCTTC
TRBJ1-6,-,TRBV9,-,CASSVDGSDNSPLHF,TGTGCCAGCAGCGTAGACGGGAGCGACAATTCACCCCTCCACTTT
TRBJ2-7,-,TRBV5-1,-,CASSGRGYEQYF,TGCGCCAGCAGTGGCAGGGGCTACGAGCAGTACTTC
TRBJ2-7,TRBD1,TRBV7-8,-,CASSYIDRGPYEQYF,TGTGCCAGCAGCTATATCGACAGGGGGCCCTACGAGCAGTACTTC
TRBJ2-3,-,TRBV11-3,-,CASSARDGADTQYF,TGTGCCAGCAGCGCGAGGGATGGCGCCGATACGCAGTATTTT
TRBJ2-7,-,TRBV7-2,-,CASTPRADRYEQYF,TGTGCCAGCACCCCAAGGGCTGACAGGTACGAGCAGTACTTC
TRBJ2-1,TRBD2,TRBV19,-,CASSLGGGDQFF,TGTGCCAGTAGCCTGGGGGGGGGAGATCAGTTCTTC
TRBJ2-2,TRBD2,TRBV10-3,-,CAISDPDGTRSAGELFF,TGTGCCATCAGTGACCCCGATGGGACTAGAAGTGCCGGGGAGCTGTTTTTT
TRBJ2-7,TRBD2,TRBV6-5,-,CASSSAGTSGYEQYF,TGTGCCAGCAGTTCCGCCGGGACTAGCGGCTACGAGCAGTACTTC
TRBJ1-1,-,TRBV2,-,CASREANWAFF,TGTGCCAGCAGGGAGGCCAATTGGGCTTTCTTT
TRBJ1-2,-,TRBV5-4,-,CASSQPGQGIYGYTF,TGTGCCAGCAGCCAACCCGGGCAGGGGATCTATGGCTACACCTTC
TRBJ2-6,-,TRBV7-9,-,CASSFHGANVLTF,TGTGCCAGCAGCTTCCATGGGGCCAACGTCCTGACTTTC
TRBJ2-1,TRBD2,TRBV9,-,CASSVGTSYNEQFF,TGTGCCAGCAGCGTAGGGACTAGCTACAATGAGCAGTTCTTC
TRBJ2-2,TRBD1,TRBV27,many,CASHQGVDTGELFF,TGTGCCAGCCATCAGGGGGTAGACACCGGGGAGCTGTTTTTT
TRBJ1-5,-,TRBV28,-,CASSSQMDSDNQPQHF,TGTGCCAGCAGTTCACAGATGGACAGTGACAATCAGCCCCAGCATTTT
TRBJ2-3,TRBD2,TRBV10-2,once,CASLPLAGGVTDTQYF,TGCGCCAGCCTACCCCTTGCGGGAGGAGTCACAGATACGCAGTATTTT
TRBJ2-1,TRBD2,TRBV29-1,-,CSVELAGAFFSYNEQFF,TGCAGCGTTGAACTAGCGGGAGCTTTCTTCTCCTACAATGAGCAGTTCTTC
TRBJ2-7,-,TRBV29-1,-,CSVENQEQYF,TGCAGCGTTGAAAACCAGGAGCAGTACTTC
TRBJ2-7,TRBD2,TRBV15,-,CATSSEANRDRGLAGYEQYF,TGTGCCACCAGCAGCGAGGCGAACCGGGACAGAGGACTAGCGGGTTACGAGCAGTACTTC
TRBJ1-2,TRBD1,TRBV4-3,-,CASSQEPDRGLYGYTF,TGCGCCAGCAGCCAAGAGCCGGACAGGGGGTTGTATGGCTACACCTTC
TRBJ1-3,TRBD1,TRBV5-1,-,CASSPRQGKDGNTIYF,TGCGCCAGCAGCCCAAGACAGGGAAAAGATGGAAACACCATATATTTT
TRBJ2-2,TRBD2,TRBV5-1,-,CASSLVGLAVRDTGELFF,TGCGCCAGCAGCTTGGTGGGACTAGCGGTGAGGGACACCGGGGAGCTGTTTTTT